This T cell receptor beta chain was identified during a study of technical replicates of blood from a few donors. The CDR3 totals 13 residues. CDR1 and CDR2 (germline): SGHVS, FQNEAQ. J gave up 5 bases and V 6 bases, and 5 bases lay outside the gene matches. Assay used: immunoSEQ multiplex PCR; TCRdb lists only in-frame clones, some missing. The sample lists tens of thousands of clones; 95% to 98% were seen once. Sequencing was performed on T cells isolated from PBMCs. The rearrangement joins TRBV7-8 to TRBJ1-2; TRBD1 matches at 8 bases. The TCR sequence derives from a human donor in good health. CDR3 residues: CASREDRAYGYTF. The CDR3 DNA reads TGTGCCAGCAGAGAGGACAGGGCTTATGGCTACACCTTC.